This TCR beta chain originates from a study of kidney transplant recipient with SARS-CoV-2 infection. One entry per CDR3 protein, called by TCRdb with MiXCR from the reads. The table shows fewer than 250,000 distinct CDR3 sequences, with less than 35% occurring only once. V was pared by 5 bases and J by 4 bases, with 23 bases between. This CDR3 spans 17 amino acids. This clonotype has at least ten counts. The sequencing here drew on a blood sample, taken at baseline and on day 111 from a kidney transplant recipient. The chain has TRBV7-1 and TRBJ1-2; D remains ambiguous. TRBV7-1 is an open reading frame whose function is uncertain. This receptor was taken from a male patient aged 25 to 39 who had COVID-19 and was a kidney transplant recipient. The T cells may partly be graft donor cells. CDR3 nucleotides: TGTGCCAGCAGCAGATCCCTTCACGAGGGAAAGACCTATGGCTACACCTTC. Amino acids: CASSRSLHEGKTYGYTF.